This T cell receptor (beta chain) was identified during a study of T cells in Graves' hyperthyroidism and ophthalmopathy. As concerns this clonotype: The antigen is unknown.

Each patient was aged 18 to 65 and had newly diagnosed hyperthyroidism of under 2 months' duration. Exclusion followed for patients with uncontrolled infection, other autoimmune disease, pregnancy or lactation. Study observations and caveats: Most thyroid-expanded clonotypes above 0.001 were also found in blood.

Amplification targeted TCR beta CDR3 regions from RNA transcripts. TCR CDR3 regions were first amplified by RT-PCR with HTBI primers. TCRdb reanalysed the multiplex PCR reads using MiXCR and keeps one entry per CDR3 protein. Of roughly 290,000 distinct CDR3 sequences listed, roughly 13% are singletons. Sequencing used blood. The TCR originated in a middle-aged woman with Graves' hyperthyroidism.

The CDR3 sequence is CASSASNYGYTF. DNA for the CDR3: TGTGCCAGCAGCGCCTCTAACTATGGCTACACCTTC. V and J are TRBV28 and TRBJ1-2; unclear D gene. The V end lost 6 bases, the J end lost 0 bases, and 5 bases lay between the germline ends. In germline, CDR1 is MDHEN, CDR2 SYDVKM. CDR3 size: 12 residues.